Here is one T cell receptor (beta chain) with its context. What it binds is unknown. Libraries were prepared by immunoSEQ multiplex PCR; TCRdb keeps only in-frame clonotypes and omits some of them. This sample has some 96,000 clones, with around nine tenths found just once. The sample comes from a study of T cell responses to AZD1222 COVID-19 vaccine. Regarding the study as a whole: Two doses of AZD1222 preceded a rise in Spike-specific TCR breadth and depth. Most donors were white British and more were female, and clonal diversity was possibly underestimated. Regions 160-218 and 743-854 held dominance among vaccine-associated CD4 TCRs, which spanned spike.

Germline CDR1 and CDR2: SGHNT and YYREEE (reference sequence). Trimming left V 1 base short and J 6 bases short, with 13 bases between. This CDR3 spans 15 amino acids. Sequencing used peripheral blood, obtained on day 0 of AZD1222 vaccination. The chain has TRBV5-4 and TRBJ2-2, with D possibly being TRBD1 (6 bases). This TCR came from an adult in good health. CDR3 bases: TGTGCCAGCAGCTTGCAGGGGACCGGGTCCGGGGAGCTGTTTTTT. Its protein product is CASSLQGTGSGELFF.